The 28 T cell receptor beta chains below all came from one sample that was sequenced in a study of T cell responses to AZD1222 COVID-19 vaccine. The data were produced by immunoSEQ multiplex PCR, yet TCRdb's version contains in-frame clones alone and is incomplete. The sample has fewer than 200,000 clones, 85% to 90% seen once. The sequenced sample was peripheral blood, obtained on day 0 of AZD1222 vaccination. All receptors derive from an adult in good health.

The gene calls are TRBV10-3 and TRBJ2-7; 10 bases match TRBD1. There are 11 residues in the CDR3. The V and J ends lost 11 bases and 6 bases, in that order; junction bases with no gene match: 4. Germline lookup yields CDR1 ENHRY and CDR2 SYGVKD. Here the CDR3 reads CAGGTGVEQYF. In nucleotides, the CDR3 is TGTGCCGGCGGGACAGGGGTCGAGCAGTACTTC.

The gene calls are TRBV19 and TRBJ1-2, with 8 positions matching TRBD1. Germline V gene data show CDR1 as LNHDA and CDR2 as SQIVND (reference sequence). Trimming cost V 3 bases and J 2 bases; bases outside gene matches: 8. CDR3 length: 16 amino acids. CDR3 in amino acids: CASSIVGAGGNYGYTF. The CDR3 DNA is TGTGCCAGTAGTATCGTTGGAGCAGGGGGCAACTATGGCTACACCTTC.

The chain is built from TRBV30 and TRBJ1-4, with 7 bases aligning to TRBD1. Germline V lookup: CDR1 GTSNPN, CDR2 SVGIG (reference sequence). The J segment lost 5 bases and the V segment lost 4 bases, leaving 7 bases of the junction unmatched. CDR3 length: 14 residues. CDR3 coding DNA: TGTGCCTGGAAGATGGACAGGACAAATGAAAAACTGTTTTTT. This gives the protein CAWKMDRTNEKLFF.

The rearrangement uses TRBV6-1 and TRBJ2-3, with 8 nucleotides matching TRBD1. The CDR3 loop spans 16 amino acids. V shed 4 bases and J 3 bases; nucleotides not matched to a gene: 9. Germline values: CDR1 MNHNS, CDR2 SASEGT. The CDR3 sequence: CASSAPAGGGTDTQYF. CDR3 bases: TGTGCCAGCAGTGCACCCGCAGGGGGCGGGACAGATACGCAGTATTTT.

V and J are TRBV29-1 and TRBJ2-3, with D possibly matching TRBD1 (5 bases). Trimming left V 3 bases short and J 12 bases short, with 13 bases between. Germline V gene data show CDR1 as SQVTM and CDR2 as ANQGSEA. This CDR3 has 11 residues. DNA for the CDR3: TGCAGCGTTGATCGGCAGGGCCCCCAGTATTTT. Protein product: CSVDRQGPQYF.

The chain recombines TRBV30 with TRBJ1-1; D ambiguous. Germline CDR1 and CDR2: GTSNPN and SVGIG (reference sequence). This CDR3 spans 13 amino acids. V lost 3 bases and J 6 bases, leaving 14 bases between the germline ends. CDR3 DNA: TGTGCCTGGAGCACCTTTGCGAAGGCTGAAGCTTTCTTT. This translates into CAWSTFAKAEAFF.

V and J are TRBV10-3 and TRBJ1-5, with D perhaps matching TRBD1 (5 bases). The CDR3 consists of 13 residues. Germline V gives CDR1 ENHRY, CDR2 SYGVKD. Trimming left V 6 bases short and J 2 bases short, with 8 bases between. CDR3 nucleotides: TGTGCCATCAGGTCGGGGGGCAATCAGCCCCAGCATTTT. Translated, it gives CAIRSGGNQPQHF.

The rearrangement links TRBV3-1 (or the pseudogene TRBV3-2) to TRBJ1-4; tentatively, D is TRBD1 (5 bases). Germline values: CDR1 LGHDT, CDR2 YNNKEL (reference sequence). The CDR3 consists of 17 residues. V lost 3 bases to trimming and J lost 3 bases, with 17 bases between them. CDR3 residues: CASSHYGRRGSNEKLFF. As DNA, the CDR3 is TGTGCCAGCAGCCATTATGGAAGAAGGGGATCTAATGAAAAACTGTTTTTT.

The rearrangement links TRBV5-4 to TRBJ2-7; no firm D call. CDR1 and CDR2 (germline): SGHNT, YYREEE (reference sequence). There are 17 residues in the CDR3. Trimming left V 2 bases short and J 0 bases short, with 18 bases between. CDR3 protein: CASSFFGGLRSSYEQYF. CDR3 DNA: TGTGCCAGCAGCTTTTTTGGCGGCCTGAGGAGCTCCTACGAGCAGTACTTC.

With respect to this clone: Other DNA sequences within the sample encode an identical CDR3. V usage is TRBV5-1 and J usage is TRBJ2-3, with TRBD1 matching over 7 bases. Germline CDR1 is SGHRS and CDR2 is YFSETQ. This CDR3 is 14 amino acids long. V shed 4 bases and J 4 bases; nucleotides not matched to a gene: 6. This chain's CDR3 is CASSQSGGPDTQYF. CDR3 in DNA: TGCGCCAGCAGCCAGTCAGGGGGACCAGATACGCAGTATTTT.

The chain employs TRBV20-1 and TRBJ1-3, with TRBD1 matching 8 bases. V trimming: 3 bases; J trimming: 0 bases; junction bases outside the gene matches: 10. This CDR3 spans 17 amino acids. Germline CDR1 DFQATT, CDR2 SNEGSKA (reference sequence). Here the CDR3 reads CSASDRRTGGSGNTIYF. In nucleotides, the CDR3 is TGCAGTGCTAGTGACCGCCGAACAGGGGGCTCTGGAAACACCATATATTTT.

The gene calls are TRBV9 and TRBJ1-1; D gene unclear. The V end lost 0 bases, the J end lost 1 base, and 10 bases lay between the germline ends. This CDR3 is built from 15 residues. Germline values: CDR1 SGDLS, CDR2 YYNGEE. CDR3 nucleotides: TGTGCCAGCAGCGTAGGAGGGTCGGGGAACACTGAAGCTTTCTTT. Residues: CASSVGGSGNTEAFF.

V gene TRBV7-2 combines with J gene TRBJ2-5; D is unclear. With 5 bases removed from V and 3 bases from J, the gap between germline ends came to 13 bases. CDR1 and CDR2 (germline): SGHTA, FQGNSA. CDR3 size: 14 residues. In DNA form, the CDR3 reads TGTGCCAGCAGCCCTGGGTGGGGTAAAGAGACCCAGTACTTC. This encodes CASSPGWGKETQYF. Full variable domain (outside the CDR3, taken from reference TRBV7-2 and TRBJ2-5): GAGVSQSPSNKVTEKGKDVELRCDPISGHTALYWYRQSLGQGLEFLIYFQGNSAPDKSGLPSDRFSAERTGGSVSTLTIQRTQQEDSAVYLCASSPGWGKETQYFGPGTRLLVL.

CDR3 sequence (DNA): TGTGCCATCCGACAGGGCGGGACCAATGAGCAGTTCTTC. This translates into CAIRQGGTNEQFF. V usage is TRBV10-3 and J usage is TRBJ2-1; maybe TRBD1 (7 bases). The CDR3 length is 13 residues. Germline V gene lookup returns CDR1 ENHRY and CDR2 SYGVKD. Trimming took 8 bases from V and 6 from J, leaving 14 bases between them.

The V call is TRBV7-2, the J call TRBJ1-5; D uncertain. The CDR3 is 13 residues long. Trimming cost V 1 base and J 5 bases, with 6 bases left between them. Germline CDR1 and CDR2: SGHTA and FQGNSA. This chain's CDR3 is CASSLEEDQPQHF. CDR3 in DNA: TGTGCCAGCAGCTTAGAGGAGGATCAGCCCCAGCATTTT.

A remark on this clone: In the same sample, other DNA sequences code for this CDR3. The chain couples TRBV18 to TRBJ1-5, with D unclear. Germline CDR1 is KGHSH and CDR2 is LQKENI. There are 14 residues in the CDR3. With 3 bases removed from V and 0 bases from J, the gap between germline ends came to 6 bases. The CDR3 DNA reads TGTGCCAGCTCACCTCCATATAGCAATCAGCCCCAGCATTTT. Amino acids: CASSPPYSNQPQHF.

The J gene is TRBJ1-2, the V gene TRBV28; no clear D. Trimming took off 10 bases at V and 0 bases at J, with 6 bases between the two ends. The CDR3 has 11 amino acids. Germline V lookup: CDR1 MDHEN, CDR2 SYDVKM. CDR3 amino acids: CATRTNYGYTF. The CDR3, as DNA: TGTGCCACCAGAACTAACTATGGCTACACCTTC.

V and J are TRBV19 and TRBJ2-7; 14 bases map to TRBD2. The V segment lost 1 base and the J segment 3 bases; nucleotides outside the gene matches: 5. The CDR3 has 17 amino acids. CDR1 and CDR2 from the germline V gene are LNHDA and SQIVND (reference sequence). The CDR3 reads CASSIAAGLAGGYEQYF. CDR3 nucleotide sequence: TGTGCCAGTAGTATAGCCGCCGGACTAGCGGGAGGCTACGAGCAGTACTTC.

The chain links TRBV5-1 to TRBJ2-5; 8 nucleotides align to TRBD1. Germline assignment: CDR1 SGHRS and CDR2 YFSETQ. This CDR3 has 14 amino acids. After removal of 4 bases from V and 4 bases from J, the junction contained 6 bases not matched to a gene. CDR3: CASSPDRERETQYF. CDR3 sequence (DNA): TGCGCCAGCAGCCCGGACAGGGAACGAGAGACCCAGTACTTC. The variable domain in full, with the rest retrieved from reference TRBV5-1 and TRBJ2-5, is KAGVTQTPRYLIKTRGQQVTLSCSPISGHRSVSWYQQTPGQGLQFLFEYFSETQRNKGNFPGRFSGRQFSNSRSEMNVSTLELGDSALYLCASSPDRERETQYFGPGTRLLVL.

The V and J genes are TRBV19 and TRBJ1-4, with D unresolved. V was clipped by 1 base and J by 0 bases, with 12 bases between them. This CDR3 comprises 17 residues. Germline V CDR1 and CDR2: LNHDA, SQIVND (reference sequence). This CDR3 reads CASSIVVRGSTNEKLFF. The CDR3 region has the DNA TGTGCCAGTAGTATAGTGGTACGGGGATCAACTAATGAAAAACTGTTTTTT.

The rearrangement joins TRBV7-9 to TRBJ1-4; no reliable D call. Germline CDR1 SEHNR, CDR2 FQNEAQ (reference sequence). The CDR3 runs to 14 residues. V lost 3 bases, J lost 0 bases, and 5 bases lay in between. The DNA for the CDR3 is TGTGCCAGCAGCTTGGCGGCAACTAATGAAAAACTGTTTTTT. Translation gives CASSLAATNEKLFF. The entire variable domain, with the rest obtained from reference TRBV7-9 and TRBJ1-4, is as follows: DTGVSQNPRHKITKRGQNVTFRCDPISEHNRLYWYRQTLGQGPEFLTYFQNEAQLEKSRLLSDRFSAERPKGSFSTLEIQRTEQGDSAMYLCASSLAATNEKLFFGSGTQLSVL.

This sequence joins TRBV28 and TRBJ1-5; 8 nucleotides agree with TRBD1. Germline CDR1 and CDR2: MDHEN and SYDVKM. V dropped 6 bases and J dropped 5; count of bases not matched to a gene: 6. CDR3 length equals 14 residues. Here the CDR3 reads CASSRQGTYQPQHF. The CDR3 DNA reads TGTGCCAGCAGCCGACAGGGGACGTATCAGCCCCAGCATTTT.

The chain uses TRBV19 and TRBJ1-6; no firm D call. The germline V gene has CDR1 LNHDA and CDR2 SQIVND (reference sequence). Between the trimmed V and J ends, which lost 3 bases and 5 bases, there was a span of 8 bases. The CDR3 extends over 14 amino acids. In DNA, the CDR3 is TGTGCCAGTAGTATCTCCGGGAATAATTCACCCCTCCACTTT. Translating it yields CASSISGNNSPLHF.

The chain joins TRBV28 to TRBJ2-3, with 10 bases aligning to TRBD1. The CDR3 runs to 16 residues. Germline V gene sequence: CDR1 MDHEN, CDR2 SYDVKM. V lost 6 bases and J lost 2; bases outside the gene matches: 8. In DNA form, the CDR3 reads TGTGCCAGCAGCCCTATAGGGACAGGGGTCACAGATACGCAGTATTTT. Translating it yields CASSPIGTGVTDTQYF.

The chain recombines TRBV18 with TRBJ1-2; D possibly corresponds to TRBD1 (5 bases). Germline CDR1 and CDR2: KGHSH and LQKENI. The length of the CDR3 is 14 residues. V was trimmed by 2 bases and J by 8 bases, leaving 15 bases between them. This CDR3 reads CASSPREGPGGYTF. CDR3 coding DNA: TGTGCCAGCTCACCAAGGGAGGGGCCCGGGGGCTACACCTTC.

The CDR3 DNA reads as TGTGCCAGCTCACCGTCCGGGACTCGCGGAGGGAGCTCCTACGAGCAGTACTTC. It is translated as CASSPSGTRGGSSYEQYF. The chain combines TRBV18 with TRBJ2-7, with D perhaps TRBD2 (6 bases). Between the trimmed V and J ends, which lost 3 bases and 0 bases, there was a span of 21 bases. Germline V gene lookup returns CDR1 KGHSH and CDR2 LQKENI. This CDR3 is 18 amino acids long.

CDR3 in amino acids: CATSGKGGDTQYF. CDR3 sequence (DNA): TGTGCCACCAGCGGAAAGGGAGGAGATACGCAGTATTTT. This chain connects TRBV15 to TRBJ2-3; D possibly corresponds to TRBD2 (6 bases). The CDR3 sequence is 13 residues long. The V end was cut by 5 bases, the J end by 5 bases, with 11 bases between. CDR1 is LNHNV and CDR2 is YYDKDF in the germline V gene (reference sequence). The entire variable domain, with the rest obtained from reference TRBV15 and TRBJ2-3, is as follows: DAMVIQNPRYQVTQFGKPVTLSCSQTLNHNVMYWYQQKSSQAPKLLFHYYDKDFNNEADTPDNFQSRRPNTSFCFLDIRSPGLGDTAMYLCATSGKGGDTQYFGPGTRLTVL.

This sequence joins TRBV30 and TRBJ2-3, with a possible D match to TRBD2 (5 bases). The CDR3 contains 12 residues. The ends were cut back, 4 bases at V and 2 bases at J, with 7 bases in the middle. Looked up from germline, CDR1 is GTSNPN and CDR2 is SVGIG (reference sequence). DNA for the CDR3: TGTGCCTGGAATCGGGACACAGATACGCAGTATTTT. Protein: CAWNRDTDTQYF. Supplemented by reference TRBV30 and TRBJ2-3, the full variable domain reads SQTIHQWPATLVQPVGSPLSLECTVEGTSNPNLYWYRQAAGRGLQLLFYSVGIGQISSEVPQNLSASRPQDRQFILSSKKLLLSDSGFYLCAWNRDTDTQYFGPGTRLTVL.